The entry that follows covers one TCR beta chain sequence. CDR1 is MDHEN, CDR2 SYDVKM, per germline. V was shortened by 5 bases and J by 8 bases, with 15 bases between the two germline ends. The CDR3 contains 14 residues. This specimen comes from a study of cytomegalovirus exposure and HLA in healthy donors. Across the study: Early released data comprised approximately 85 million unique TCRs from HLA-typed donors.

Researchers ran the PCR with 60 Vbeta and 13 Jbeta primers. Clones were read by immunoSEQ multiplex PCR, and TCRdb kept only the in-frame ones, dropping some. This sample's table reports some 70,000 clones. Material for sequencing was PBMCs. This TCR was recovered from a man aged 40-49 years in good health and CMV-seronegative. J is TRBJ1-4 and V is TRBV28, with D tentatively TRBD1 (6 bases). CDR3 nucleotides: TGTGCCAGCAGTAAAAACCGGGACACCGAAAAACTGTTTTTT. Protein: CASSKNRDTEKLFF.